This T cell receptor beta chain comes out of a study of cytomegalovirus exposure and HLA in healthy donors. CDR3 length: 14 amino acids. Germline V lookup: CDR1 SGHTA, CDR2 FQGNSA. Trimming took 8 bases from V and 6 from J, leaving 16 bases between them. A multiplex PCR was run with 60 Vbeta primers and 13 Jbeta primers. Sequencing was performed with immunoSEQ multiplex PCR; in TCRdb, only in-frame clones are kept and a portion is missing. Altogether roughly 170,000 clones are present, 76% being singletons, with the ten largest covering about 0.69%. The TCR sequence derives from a female donor in good health and CMV-seronegative. J is TRBJ1-4 and V is TRBV7-2; maybe TRBD1 (6 bases). The sample consisted of PBMCs. The CDR3 nucleotides read TGTGCCAGCGGGAGGGGGACACGGGATGAAAAACTGTTTTTT. This encodes CASGRGTRDEKLFF.